The 11 T cell receptor beta chains below all came from one sample that was sequenced in a study of T cells in Graves' hyperthyroidism and ophthalmopathy. What was amplified from RNA transcripts were TCR beta CDR3 regions. The HTBI primer set drove a first-round RT-PCR of the TCR CDR3. From the multiplex PCR reads, TCRdb called clonotypes with MiXCR, one entry per CDR3 protein. The sample yields about 740,000 distinct CDR3 sequences, 14% seen once. What was sequenced was blood. Receptor source: a woman aged 18-30 years with Graves' hyperthyroidism.

This clonotype was counted many times. This chain joins TRBV11-2 and TRBJ2-7; the match to TRBD2 covers 7 bases. The CDR3 has 16 amino acids. Trimming removed 0 bases from V and 4 bases from J; junction bases left unmatched: 9. Germline assignment: CDR1 SGHAT and CDR2 FQNNGV. The CDR3 DNA reads as TGTGCCAGCAGCTTAGATCCAGCGGGACTTAGATACGAGCAGTACTTC. As protein: CASSLDPAGLRYEQYF. Drawing the rest from reference TRBV11-2 and TRBJ2-7, the complete variable domain is EAGVAQSPRYKIIEKRQSVAFWCNPISGHATLYWYQQILGQGPKLLIQFQNNGVVDDSQLPKDRFSAERLKGVDSTLKIQPAKLEDSAVYLCASSLDPAGLRYEQYFGPGTRLTVT.

There are a few counts of this clonotype. This chain connects TRBV5-1 to TRBJ2-3; D gene ambiguous. This CDR3 is built from 13 residues. Germline-derived CDR1 and CDR2 are SGHRS and YFSETQ. The V and J ends lost 2 bases and 5 bases respectively, with 9 bases between them. The CDR3 sequence is CASSLTHRDTQYF. The CDR3 DNA sequence: TGCGCCAGCAGCTTAACCCACAGAGATACGCAGTATTTT.

Only a few counts were recorded for this clonotype. The chain is built from TRBV6-5 and TRBJ1-4; D not resolved. Germline V CDR1 and CDR2: MNHEY, SVGAGI. This CDR3 has 12 residues. The ends were cut back, 2 bases at V and 7 bases at J, with 5 bases in the middle. CDR3 in DNA: TGTGCCAGCAGTTACCGATCTGAAAAACTGTTTTTT. Translated, it gives CASSYRSEKLFF.

This clonotype appeared many times. CDR3 nucleotide sequence: TGCAGTGCTAGATCACGGACAGGGAGTTTCCCCTACGAGCAGTACTTC. It codes for CSARSRTGSFPYEQYF. The J gene is TRBJ2-7, the V gene TRBV20-1; TRBD1 matches at 8 bases. Germline-derived CDR1 and CDR2 are DFQATT and SNEGSKA (reference sequence). The CDR3 consists of 16 residues. The V and J ends lost 2 bases and 2 bases, in that order; junction bases with no gene match: 11.

In this sample, this clonotype turned up a few times. This chain uses TRBV11-2 with TRBJ2-2, with TRBD1 matching 9 bases. CDR1 is SGHAT and CDR2 is FQNNGV in the germline V gene. The CDR3 has 16 amino acids. J was trimmed by 6 bases and V by 8 bases; bases with no gene match: 13. In nucleotides, the CDR3 is TGTGCCAGCCGGACCGCCGGGACAGGGCCCCCCGGGGAGCTGTTTTTT. This gives the protein CASRTAGTGPPGELFF. The whole variable domain, filled in from reference TRBV11-2 and TRBJ2-2, reads EAGVAQSPRYKIIEKRQSVAFWCNPISGHATLYWYQQILGQGPKLLIQFQNNGVVDDSQLPKDRFSAERLKGVDSTLKIQPAKLEDSAVYLCASRTAGTGPPGELFFGEGSRLTVL.

At least ten counts were recorded for this clonotype. The V and J genes are TRBV27 and TRBJ1-2, with D unclear. The ends were cut back, 3 bases at V and 3 bases at J, with 20 bases in the middle. Germline V gene sequence: CDR1 MNHEY, CDR2 SMNVEV (reference sequence). The CDR3 is made up of 17 amino acids. CDR3 in amino acids: CASSFLGVRFTDYGYTF. In nucleotides, the CDR3 is TGTGCCAGCAGTTTTCTGGGAGTTCGGTTTACCGACTATGGCTACACCTTC.

The chain carries TRBV19 and TRBJ2-2; maybe TRBD2 (6 bases). V was trimmed by 3 bases and J by 2 bases, leaving 13 bases between them. The CDR3 is made up of 16 amino acids. Germline lookup yields CDR1 LNHDA and CDR2 SQIVND (reference sequence). The CDR3 reads CASSIIGSGNTGELFF. The CDR3 DNA follows: TGTGCCAGTAGTATTATTGGTAGCGGAAACACCGGGGAGCTGTTTTTT.

This clonotype was found many times. This chain links TRBV11-2 with TRBJ1-1, with a weak D call TRBD1 (5 bases). The V and J ends lost 5 bases and 12 bases respectively, with 13 bases between them. Germline V lookup: CDR1 SGHAT, CDR2 FQNNGV. The CDR3 totals 11 residues. CDR3 amino acids: CASSQGAVSFF. The CDR3 DNA is TGTGCCAGCAGCCAAGGGGCTGTGTCTTTCTTT.

The table lists this clonotype with a count of one. The chain joins TRBV20-1 to TRBJ2-1; TRBD2 aligns across 16 bases. CDR3 length equals 16 residues. The V and J ends lost 4 bases and 6 bases, in that order; junction bases with no gene match: 6. Germline V gene lookup returns CDR1 DFQATT and CDR2 SNEGSKA (reference sequence). In DNA, the CDR3 is TGCAGTGCTAAGGGGACTAGCGGGAGGGCCCCCAATGAGCAGTTCTTC. As protein: CSAKGTSGRAPNEQFF.

V is TRBV19 and J is TRBJ2-1; D unresolved. The germline V and J ends were trimmed by 10 bases and 3 bases, with 16 bases remaining between them. This CDR3 region has 14 residues. Germline assignment: CDR1 LNHDA and CDR2 SQIVND (reference sequence). The CDR3 DNA follows: TGTGCCACTGCCTCGACCCATAACTACAATGAGCAGTTCTTC. This translates into CATASTHNYNEQFF.

This clonotype has a count of ten or more. The V gene is TRBV24-1, the J gene TRBJ2-2; TRBD2 matches at 12 bases. V lost 3 bases and J lost 0; bases outside the gene matches: 7. CDR3 size: 19 residues. CDR1 is KGHDR and CDR2 is SFDVKD in the germline V gene. CDR3 protein: CATSDPTSGSLANTGELFF. The CDR3 region has the DNA TGTGCCACCAGTGATCCGACTAGCGGGAGCTTGGCGAACACCGGGGAGCTGTTTTTT.